The clone carrying this T cell receptor beta chain was seen many times. The antigen is unknown. TCRdb reprocessed the RT-PCR reads via MiXCR and lists one record per CDR3 protein. The repertoire holds a few hundred thousand distinct CDR3 sequences, with 20% to 25% as singletons. V lost 5 bases to trimming and J lost 2 bases; unmatched junction nucleotides: 7. The CDR3 contains 17 residues. CDR1 is ENHRY and CDR2 is SYGVKD in the germline V gene. The sample is drawn from a study of response to subunit inactivated influenza vaccine. Overall study findings and caveats: A suggestion made by the authors is that each seasonal influenza vaccination recruits few new T cells.

Here the sequenced sample was PBMCs from blood, taken 21 months after vaccination. This clonotype was sampled from a man between 50 and 70 years old who received an inactivated influenza vaccine. The chain has TRBV10-3 and TRBJ1-6; the match to TRBD1 covers 9 bases. The chain's CDR3 is CAISKGQGGTYNSPLHF. The CDR3 DNA reads TGTGCCATCAGTAAGGGACAGGGAGGGACCTATAATTCACCCCTCCACTTT.